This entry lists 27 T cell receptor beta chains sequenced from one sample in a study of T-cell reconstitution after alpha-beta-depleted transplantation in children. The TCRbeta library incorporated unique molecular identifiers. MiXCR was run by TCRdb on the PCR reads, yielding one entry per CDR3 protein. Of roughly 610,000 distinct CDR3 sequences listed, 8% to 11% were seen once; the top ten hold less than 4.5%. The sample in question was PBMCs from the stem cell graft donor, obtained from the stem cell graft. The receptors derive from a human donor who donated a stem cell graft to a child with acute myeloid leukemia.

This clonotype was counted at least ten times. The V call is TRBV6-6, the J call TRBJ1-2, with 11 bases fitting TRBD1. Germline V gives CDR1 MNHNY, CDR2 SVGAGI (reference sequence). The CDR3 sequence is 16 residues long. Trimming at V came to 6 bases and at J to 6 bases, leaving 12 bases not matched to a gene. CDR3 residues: CASSNLKDRGPHGYTF. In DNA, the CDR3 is TGTGCCAGCAGCAACCTCAAGGACAGGGGGCCCCATGGCTACACCTTC.

The DNA of the CDR3 is TGTGCCAGCTACAGGCCTCCTGGGAACACTGAAGCTTTCTTT. It is translated as CASYRPPGNTEAFF. The chain recombines TRBV28 with TRBJ1-1; weak D call: TRBD1 (5 bases). The germline V and J ends were trimmed by 8 bases and 1 base, with 14 bases remaining between them. CDR3 length equals 14 residues. Per germline, CDR1 MDHEN and CDR2 SYDVKM.

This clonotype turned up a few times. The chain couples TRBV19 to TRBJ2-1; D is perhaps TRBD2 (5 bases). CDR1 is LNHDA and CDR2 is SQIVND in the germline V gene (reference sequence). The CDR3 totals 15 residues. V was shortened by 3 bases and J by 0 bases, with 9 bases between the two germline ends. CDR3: CASSMGGLSYNEQFF. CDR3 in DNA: TGTGCCAGTAGTATGGGCGGACTCTCCTACAATGAGCAGTTCTTC.

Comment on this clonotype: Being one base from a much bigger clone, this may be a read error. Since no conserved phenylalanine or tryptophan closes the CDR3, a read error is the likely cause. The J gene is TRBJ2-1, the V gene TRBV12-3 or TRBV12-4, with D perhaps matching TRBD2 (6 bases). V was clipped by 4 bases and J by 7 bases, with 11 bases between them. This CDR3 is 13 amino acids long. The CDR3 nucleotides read TGTGCCAGCAGTTACGAGGAGGGGAATGAGCAGTTCTGC. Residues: CASSYEEGNEQFC.

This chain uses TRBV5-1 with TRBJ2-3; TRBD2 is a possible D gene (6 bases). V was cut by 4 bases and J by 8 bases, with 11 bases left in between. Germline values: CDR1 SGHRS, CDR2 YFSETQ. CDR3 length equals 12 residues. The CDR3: CASSPFGGTQYF. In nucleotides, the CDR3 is TGCGCCAGCAGCCCCTTCGGGGGTACGCAGTATTTT.

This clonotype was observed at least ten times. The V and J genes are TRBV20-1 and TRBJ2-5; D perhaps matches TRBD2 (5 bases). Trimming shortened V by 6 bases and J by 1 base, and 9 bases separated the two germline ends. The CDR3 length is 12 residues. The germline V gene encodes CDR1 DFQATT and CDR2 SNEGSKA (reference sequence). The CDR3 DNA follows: TGCAGTGCCTCGGGGAGCCAAGAGACCCAGTACTTC. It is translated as CSASGSQETQYF.

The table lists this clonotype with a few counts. As DNA, the CDR3 is TGTGCCAGCAGCCTGAACAGGGGTCTCTACGAGCAGTACTTC. It yields the protein CASSLNRGLYEQYF. The V call is TRBV7-2, the J call TRBJ2-7; 7 bases map to TRBD1. Germline-derived CDR1 and CDR2 are SGHTA and FQGNSA. V trimming: 5 bases; J trimming: 3 bases; junction bases outside the gene matches: 7. The CDR3 has 14 residues.

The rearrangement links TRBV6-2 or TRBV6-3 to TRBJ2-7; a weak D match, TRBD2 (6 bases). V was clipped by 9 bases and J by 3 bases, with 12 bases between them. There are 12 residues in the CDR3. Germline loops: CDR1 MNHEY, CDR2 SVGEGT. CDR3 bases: TGTGCCAGTACCGGAGGGGTCTACGAGCAGTACTTC. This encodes CASTGGVYEQYF.

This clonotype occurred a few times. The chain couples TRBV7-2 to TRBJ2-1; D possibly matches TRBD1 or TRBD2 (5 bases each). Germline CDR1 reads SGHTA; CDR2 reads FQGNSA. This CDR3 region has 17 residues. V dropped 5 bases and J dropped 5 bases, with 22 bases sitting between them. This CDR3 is CASSLPGGAAQNNEQFF. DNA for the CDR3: TGTGCCAGCAGCCTACCTGGGGGAGCGGCTCAAAACAATGAGCAGTTCTTC.

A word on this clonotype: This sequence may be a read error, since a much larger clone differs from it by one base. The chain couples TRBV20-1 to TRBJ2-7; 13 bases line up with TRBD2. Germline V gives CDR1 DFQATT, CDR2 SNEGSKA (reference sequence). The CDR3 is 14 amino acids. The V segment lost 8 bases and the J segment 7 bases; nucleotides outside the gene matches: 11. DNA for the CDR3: TGCAGTCTCAAGCGGACTAGCGGGAGTCAGGAGCAGTACTTC. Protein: CSLKRTSGSQEQYF.

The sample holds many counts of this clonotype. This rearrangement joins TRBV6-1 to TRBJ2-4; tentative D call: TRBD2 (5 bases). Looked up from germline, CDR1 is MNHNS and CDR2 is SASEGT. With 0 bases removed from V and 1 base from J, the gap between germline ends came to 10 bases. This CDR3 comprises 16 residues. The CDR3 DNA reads TGTGCCAGCAGTGAAGCGGGAGTTGGGGCCAAAAACATTCAGTACTTC. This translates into CASSEAGVGAKNIQYF.

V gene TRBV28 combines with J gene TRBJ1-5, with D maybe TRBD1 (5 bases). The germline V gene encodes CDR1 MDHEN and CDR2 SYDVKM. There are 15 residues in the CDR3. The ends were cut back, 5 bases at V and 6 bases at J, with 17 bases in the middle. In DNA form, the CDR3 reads TGTGCCAGCAGTGCCATGGGCCTCGGGGGTCAGCCCCAGCATTTT. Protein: CASSAMGLGGQPQHF. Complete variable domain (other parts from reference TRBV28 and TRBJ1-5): DVKVTQSSRYLVKRTGEKVFLECVQDMDHENMFWYRQDPGLGLRLIYFSYDVKMKEKGDIPEGYSVSREKKERFSLILESASTNQTSMYLCASSAMGLGGQPQHFGDGTRLSIL.

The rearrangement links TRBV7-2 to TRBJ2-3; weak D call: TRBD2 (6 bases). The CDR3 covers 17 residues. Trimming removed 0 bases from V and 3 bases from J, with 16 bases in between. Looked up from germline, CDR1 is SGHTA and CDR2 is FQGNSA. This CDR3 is CASSLAGTLVGTDTQYF. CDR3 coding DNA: TGTGCCAGCAGCTTAGCCGGGACTCTTGTCGGGACAGATACGCAGTATTTT. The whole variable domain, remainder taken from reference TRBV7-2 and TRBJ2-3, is GAGVSQSPSNKVTEKGKDVELRCDPISGHTALYWYRQSLGQGLEFLIYFQGNSAPDKSGLPSDRFSAERTGGSVSTLTIQRTQQEDSAVYLCASSLAGTLVGTDTQYFGPGTRLTVL.

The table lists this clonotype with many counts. This chain's CDR3 is CSGRDGPYNEQFF. In DNA, the CDR3 is TGCAGCGGTAGGGACGGACCCTACAATGAGCAGTTCTTC. This chain joins TRBV29-1 and TRBJ2-1; D might be TRBD1 or TRBD2, each matching 5 bases. With 7 bases removed from V and 2 bases from J, the gap between germline ends came to 12 bases. Per the germline V gene, CDR1 is SQVTM and CDR2 is ANQGSEA. This CDR3 region has 13 residues.

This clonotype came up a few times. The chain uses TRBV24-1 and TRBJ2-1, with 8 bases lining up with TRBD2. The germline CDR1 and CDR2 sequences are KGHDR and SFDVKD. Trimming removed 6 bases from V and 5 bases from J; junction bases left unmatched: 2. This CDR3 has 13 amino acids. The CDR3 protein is CATSSAGDNEQFF. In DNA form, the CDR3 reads TGTGCCACCAGTTCAGCGGGAGACAATGAGCAGTTCTTC.

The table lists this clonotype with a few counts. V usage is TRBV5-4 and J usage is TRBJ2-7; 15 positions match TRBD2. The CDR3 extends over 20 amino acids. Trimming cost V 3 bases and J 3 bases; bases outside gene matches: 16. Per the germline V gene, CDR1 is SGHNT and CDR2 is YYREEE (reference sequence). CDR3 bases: TGTGCCAGCAGCTCCGCCGGAGCCCCTGGACTAGCGGGAGGGTTCTACGAGCAGTACTTC. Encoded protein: CASSSAGAPGLAGGFYEQYF.

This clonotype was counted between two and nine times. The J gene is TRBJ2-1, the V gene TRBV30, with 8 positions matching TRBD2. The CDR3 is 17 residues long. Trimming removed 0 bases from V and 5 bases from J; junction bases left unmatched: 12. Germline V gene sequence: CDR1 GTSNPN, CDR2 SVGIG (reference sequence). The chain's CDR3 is CAWSVGLAGLTDNEQFF. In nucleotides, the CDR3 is TGTGCCTGGAGTGTCGGTCTAGCGGGCCTTACCGACAATGAGCAGTTCTTC. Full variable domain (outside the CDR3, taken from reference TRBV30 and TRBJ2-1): SQTIHQWPATLVQPVGSPLSLECTVEGTSNPNLYWYRQAAGRGLQLLFYSVGIGQISSEVPQNLSASRPQDRQFILSSKKLLLSDSGFYLCAWSVGLAGLTDNEQFFGPGTRLTVL.

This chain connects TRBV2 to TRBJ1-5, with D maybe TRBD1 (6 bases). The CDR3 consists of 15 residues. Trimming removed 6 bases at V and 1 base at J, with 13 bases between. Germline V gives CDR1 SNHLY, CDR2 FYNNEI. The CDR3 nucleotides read TGTGCCAGCAGCGCATACACAGGGAGCAATCAGCCCCAGCATTTT. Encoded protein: CASSAYTGSNQPQHF.

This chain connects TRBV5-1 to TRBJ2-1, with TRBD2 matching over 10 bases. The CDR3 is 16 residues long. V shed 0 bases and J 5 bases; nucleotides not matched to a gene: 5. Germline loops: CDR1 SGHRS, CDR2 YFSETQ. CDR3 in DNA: TGCGCCAGCAGCTTGGCCGGACTAGCGGAGAACAATGAGCAGTTCTTC. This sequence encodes CASSLAGLAENNEQFF.

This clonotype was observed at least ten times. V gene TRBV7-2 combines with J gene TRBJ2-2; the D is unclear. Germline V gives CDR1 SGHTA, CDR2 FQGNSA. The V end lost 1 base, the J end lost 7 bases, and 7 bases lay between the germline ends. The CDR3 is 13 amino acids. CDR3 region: CASSLVGSGELFF. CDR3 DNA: TGTGCCAGCAGCTTAGTTGGCAGCGGGGAGCTGTTTTTT.

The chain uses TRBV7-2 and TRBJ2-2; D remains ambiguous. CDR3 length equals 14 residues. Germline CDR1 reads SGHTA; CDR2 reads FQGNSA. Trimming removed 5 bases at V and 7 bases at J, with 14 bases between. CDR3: CASSPLQQGGELFF. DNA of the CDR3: TGTGCCAGCAGCCCCCTCCAGCAAGGCGGGGAGCTGTTTTTT.

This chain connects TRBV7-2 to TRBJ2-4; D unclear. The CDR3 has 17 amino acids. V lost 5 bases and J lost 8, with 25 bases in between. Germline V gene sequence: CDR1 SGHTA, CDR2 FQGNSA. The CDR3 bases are TGTGCCAGCAGCCATGGGTGGGCACCCTCGTCTCGGGACATTCAGTACTTC. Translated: CASSHGWAPSSRDIQYF.

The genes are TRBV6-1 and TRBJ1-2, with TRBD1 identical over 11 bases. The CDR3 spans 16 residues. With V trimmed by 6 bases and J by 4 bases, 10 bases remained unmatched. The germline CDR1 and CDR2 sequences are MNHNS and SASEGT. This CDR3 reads CASRTGTGGIIYGYTF. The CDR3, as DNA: TGTGCCAGCAGGACCGGGACAGGGGGAATTATCTATGGCTACACCTTC.

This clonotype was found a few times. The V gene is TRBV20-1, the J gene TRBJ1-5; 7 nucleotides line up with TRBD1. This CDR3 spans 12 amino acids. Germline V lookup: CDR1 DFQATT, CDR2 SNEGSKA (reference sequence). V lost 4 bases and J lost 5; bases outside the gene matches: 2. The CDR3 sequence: CSATDRDQPQHF. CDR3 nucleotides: TGCAGTGCTACTGACAGGGATCAGCCCCAGCATTTT.

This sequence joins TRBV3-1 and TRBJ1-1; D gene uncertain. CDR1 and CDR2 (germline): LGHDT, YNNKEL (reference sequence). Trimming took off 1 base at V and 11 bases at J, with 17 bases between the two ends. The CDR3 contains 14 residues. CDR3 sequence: CASSQGIFVSGAFF. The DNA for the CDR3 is TGTGCCAGCAGCCAAGGCATCTTCGTCTCGGGGGCTTTCTTT.

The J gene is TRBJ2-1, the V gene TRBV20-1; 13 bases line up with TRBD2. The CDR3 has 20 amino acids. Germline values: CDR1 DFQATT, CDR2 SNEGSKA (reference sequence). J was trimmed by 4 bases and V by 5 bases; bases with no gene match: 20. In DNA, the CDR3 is TGCAGTGCTGTAACTATTACCGGGACTAGCGGGGCCCCAGGGTACAATGAGCAGTTCTTC. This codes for CSAVTITGTSGAPGYNEQFF.

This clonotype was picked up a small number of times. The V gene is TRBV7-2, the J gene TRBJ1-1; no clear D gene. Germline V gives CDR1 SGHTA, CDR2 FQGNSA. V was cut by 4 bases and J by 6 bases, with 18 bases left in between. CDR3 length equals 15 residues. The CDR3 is CASSSRAVNRAEAFF. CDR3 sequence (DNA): TGTGCCAGCAGCTCGAGGGCAGTTAATAGGGCTGAAGCTTTCTTT. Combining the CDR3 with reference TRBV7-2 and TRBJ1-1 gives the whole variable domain GAGVSQSPSNKVTEKGKDVELRCDPISGHTALYWYRQSLGQGLEFLIYFQGNSAPDKSGLPSDRFSAERTGGSVSTLTIQRTQQEDSAVYLCASSSRAVNRAEAFFGQGTRLTVV.